This is a list of T cell receptor beta chains from one sample in a study of T cell repertoires in cytomegalovirus infection. TCRdb used MiXCR to reprocess the reads, holding one entry per CDR3 protein. The profile shows around 710,000 distinct CDR3 sequences, 25% to 35% of them singletons. The antigens these receptors bind are not known. Sequenced here: cultured CD8+ T cells from PBMCs, sampled from culture after CMV antigen stimulation. The receptors were sampled from a human donor in good health (CMV status not recorded). Some clones in this sample may be carry-over from other donors' samples. Each CDR3 is given with its conserved first and last residue. A D gene is named only where the DNA matches it firmly. Some rows have no size entry. The others give once, few or many, or a class for an expanded clone.

j_gene: TRBJ1-5
v_gene: TRBV12-3/TRBV12-4
d_gene: .
abundance: .
len: 12
CDR3aa: CASSPFRQPQHF
CDR3nt: TGTGCCAGCAGTCCCTTCCGGCAGCCCCAGCATTTT

j_gene: TRBJ2-2
v_gene: TRBV27
d_gene: TRBD1
abundance: few
len: 16
CDR3aa: CASSPLGQGAFGELFF
CDR3nt: TGTGCCAGCAGTCCCCTGGGACAGGGGGCTTTCGGGGAGCTGTTTTTT

j_gene: TRBJ2-2
v_gene: TRBV27
d_gene: .
abundance: .
len: 14
CDR3aa: CASSSSENTWELFF
CDR3nt: TGTGCCAGCAGTTCCTCGGAAAACACCTGGGAGCTGTTTTTT

j_gene: TRBJ2-2
v_gene: TRBV7-9
d_gene: .
abundance: .
len: 14
CDR3aa: CASSFYSSTGELFF
CDR3nt: TGTGCCAGCAGCTTCTACAGTTCTACCGGGGAGCTGTTTTTT

j_gene: TRBJ2-3
v_gene: TRBV7-6
d_gene: TRBD2
abundance: many
len: 19
CDR3aa: CASSSLTRLAGGPTDTQYF
CDR3nt: TGTGCCAGCAGCTCGCTCACGAGACTAGCGGGGGGACCCACAGATACGCAGTATTTT

j_gene: TRBJ1-1
v_gene: TRBV5-1
d_gene: TRBD1
abundance: .
len: 15
CDR3aa: CASSPGQGVNTEAFF
CDR3nt: TGCGCCAGCAGCCCCGGACAGGGGGTGAACACTGAAGCTTTCTTT

j_gene: TRBJ2-5
v_gene: TRBV4-1
d_gene: .
abundance: .
len: 16
CDR3aa: CASSQVGSGWAETQYF
CDR3nt: TGCGCCAGCAGCCAGGTTGGCAGCGGTTGGGCGGAGACCCAGTACTTC

j_gene: TRBJ2-1
v_gene: TRBV27
d_gene: .
abundance: .
len: 15
CDR3aa: CASSPATSSYNEQFF
CDR3nt: TGTGCCAGCAGTCCCGCTACGAGCTCCTACAATGAGCAGTTCTTC

j_gene: TRBJ1-1
v_gene: TRBV27
d_gene: TRBD1
abundance: .
len: 15
CDR3aa: CASRRDRGTYTEAFF
CDR3nt: TGTGCCAGCCGACGGGACAGGGGGACTTACACTGAAGCTTTCTTT

j_gene: TRBJ2-2
v_gene: TRBV27
d_gene: .
abundance: once
len: 14
CDR3aa: CASSLYVDTGELFF
CDR3nt: TGTGCCAGCAGTTTATATGTAGACACCGGGGAGCTGTTTTTT

j_gene: TRBJ2-5
v_gene: TRBV20-1
d_gene: TRBD2
abundance: .
len: 16
CDR3aa: CSARGGSAPSVGTQYF
CDR3nt: TGCAGTGCTAGGGGGGGGAGCGCTCCCTCGGTTGGGACCCAGTACTTC

j_gene: TRBJ2-2
v_gene: TRBV6-2/TRBV6-3
d_gene: .
abundance: .
len: 16
CDR3aa: CASSYFDSANTGELFF
CDR3nt: TGTGCCAGCAGTTATTTCGACAGCGCGAACACCGGGGAGCTGTTTTTT

j_gene: TRBJ1-1
v_gene: TRBV2
d_gene: .
abundance: .
len: 15
CDR3aa: CASADIGTENTEAFF
CDR3nt: TGTGCCAGCGCGGACATCGGGACGGAGAACACTGAAGCTTTCTTT

j_gene: TRBJ2-1
v_gene: TRBV27
d_gene: .
abundance: few
len: 10
CDR3aa: CASGGHEQFF
CDR3nt: TGTGCCAGCGGTGGGCATGAGCAGTTCTTC

j_gene: TRBJ2-1
v_gene: TRBV6-5
d_gene: .
abundance: few
len: 12
CDR3aa: CASSGPGNEQFF
CDR3nt: TGTGCCAGCAGTGGTCCGGGAAATGAGCAGTTCTTC

j_gene: TRBJ1-4
v_gene: TRBV20-1
d_gene: .
abundance: .
len: 10
CDR3aa: CSAESGELFF
CDR3nt: TGCAGTGCTGAGTCGGGGGAACTGTTTTTT

j_gene: TRBJ2-3
v_gene: TRBV20-1
d_gene: .
abundance: once
len: 16
CDR3aa: CSARDRGMWSTDTQYF
CDR3nt: TGCAGTGCTAGAGACAGGGGTATGTGGAGCACAGATACGCAGTATTTT

j_gene: TRBJ2-1
v_gene: TRBV9
d_gene: .
abundance: .
len: 16
CDR3aa: CASSAPAGAKVNEQFF
CDR3nt: TGTGCCAGCAGCGCCCCGGCGGGGGCCAAGGTGAATGAGCAGTTCTTC

j_gene: TRBJ2-7
v_gene: TRBV24-1
d_gene: TRBD1
abundance: .
len: 17
CDR3aa: CATSDSPRDRRLYEQYF
CDR3nt: TGTGCCACCAGTGATTCCCCGAGGGACAGACGTCTCTACGAGCAGTACTTC

j_gene: TRBJ2-3
v_gene: TRBV7-8
d_gene: .
abundance: many
len: 15
CDR3aa: CASSFFAGSTDTQYF
CDR3nt: TGTGCCAGCAGCTTCTTCGCGGGGTCCACAGATACGCAGTATTTT

j_gene: TRBJ1-5
v_gene: TRBV4-3
d_gene: .
abundance: few
len: 16
CDR3aa: CASSQDWTPYNQPQHF
CDR3nt: TGCGCCAGCAGCCAAGATTGGACCCCCTACAATCAGCCCCAGCATTTT

j_gene: TRBJ1-2
v_gene: TRBV5-1
d_gene: .
abundance: .
len: 16
CDR3aa: CASSLKGADSNYGYTF
CDR3nt: TGCGCCAGCAGCTTGAAGGGTGCGGATTCTAACTATGGCTACACCTTC

j_gene: TRBJ1-2
v_gene: TRBV19
d_gene: .
abundance: .
len: 16
CDR3aa: CASSIVATKTNYGYTF
CDR3nt: TGTGCCAGTAGTATAGTGGCTACAAAAACTAACTATGGCTACACCTTC

j_gene: TRBJ2-3
v_gene: TRBV6-2/TRBV6-3
d_gene: TRBD2
abundance: few
len: 16
CDR3aa: CASSFGLAGVPYTQYF
CDR3nt: TGTGCCAGCAGCTTCGGACTAGCGGGGGTTCCTTATACGCAGTATTTT

j_gene: TRBJ2-5
v_gene: TRBV7-2
d_gene: TRBD2
abundance: .
len: 14
CDR3aa: CASSFAGGRETQYF
CDR3nt: TGTGCCAGCAGCTTCGCGGGGGGCCGGGAGACCCAGTACTTC

j_gene: TRBJ2-3
v_gene: TRBV7-9
d_gene: .
abundance: .
len: 15
CDR3aa: CASSSGEFSADTQYF
CDR3nt: TGTGCCAGCAGCTCAGGGGAGTTTAGCGCAGATACGCAGTATTTT

j_gene: TRBJ2-2
v_gene: TRBV7-6
d_gene: TRBD2
abundance: once
len: 16
CDR3aa: CASSSRGGGSTGELFF
CDR3nt: TGTGCCAGCAGCTCACGGGGGGGGGGAAGCACCGGGGAGCTGTTTTTT

j_gene: TRBJ2-7
v_gene: TRBV15
d_gene: .
abundance: few
len: 14
CDR3aa: CATSTSGWVDEQYF
CDR3nt: TGTGCCACCAGCACCTCAGGGTGGGTGGACGAGCAGTACTTC

j_gene: TRBJ2-7
v_gene: TRBV6-8
d_gene: .
abundance: .
len: 13
CDR3aa: CASSHEPHYEQYF
CDR3nt: TGTGCCAGCAGTCACGAGCCACACTACGAGCAGTACTTC

j_gene: TRBJ1-2
v_gene: TRBV6-6
d_gene: .
abundance: .
len: 15
CDR3aa: CASSYEGVTGYGYTF
CDR3nt: TGTGCCAGCAGTTACGAGGGGGTCACAGGTTATGGCTACACCTTC

j_gene: TRBJ1-6
v_gene: TRBV10-3
d_gene: TRBD1
abundance: .
len: 14
CDR3aa: CAINGQGVDSPLHF
CDR3nt: TGTGCCATCAATGGACAGGGAGTAGACTCACCCCTCCACTTT

j_gene: TRBJ2-2
v_gene: TRBV6-1
d_gene: .
abundance: many
len: 12
CDR3aa: CASTDWAGELFF
CDR3nt: TGTGCCAGCACTGATTGGGCCGGGGAGCTGTTTTTT

j_gene: TRBJ2-3
v_gene: TRBV14
d_gene: .
abundance: .
len: 15
CDR3aa: CASSQQVRHTDTQYF
CDR3nt: TGTGCCAGCAGCCAGCAGGTTCGTCACACAGATACGCAGTATTTT